The rows below give T cell receptor beta chains drawn from one sample of a study of CD8+CD57+ T cells in acquired aplastic anemia. MiXCR, run by TCRdb on the reads, gives a single entry per CDR3 protein. The table shows hundreds of thousands of distinct CDR3 sequences, with approximately 33% occurring only once. Sequencing was performed on sorted CD4+, CD8+, or CD8+CD57+ T cells (not recorded which) from PBMCs. These receptor sequences come from a human donor with aplastic anemia. The CDR3 runs from the conserved cysteine through the conserved F or W. The D gene is left open where the match is weak. Some rows mark clone size as missing; the rest say once, few, many or name a class of expanded clone.

-,-,TRBJ1-5,TRBV12-3/TRBV12-4,TGTGCCAGCACGCGGTTTAGCAATCAGCCCCAGCATTTT,CASTRFSNQPQHF
-,many,TRBJ2-7,TRBV10-3,TGTGCCACTCAGGGGGTCGGGGGCGGGGTCTACGAGCAGTACTTC,CATQGVGGGVYEQYF
-,-,TRBJ1-2,TRBV7-9,TGTGCCAGCAGGAACAGGGAGGTCTATGGCTACACCTTC,CASRNREVYGYTF
-,once,TRBJ1-6,TRBV15,TGTGCCACCAGCGGGCGATACAGGGATCAGCCCCTCCACTTT,CATSGRYRDQPLHF
-,many,TRBJ1-6,TRBV5-1,TGCGCCAGCAGCTTGGGACAGGAGGGCTCACCCCTCCACTTT,CASSLGQEGSPLHF
-,-,TRBJ1-6,TRBV5-5,TGTGCCAGCAGCTTGGCCGAGCAAGGGGCTTCACCCCTCCACTTT,CASSLAEQGASPLHF
TRBD2,-,TRBJ2-3,TRBV29-1,TGCAGCGTTGGAATGCTAGCGGGGGGGCCAGATACGCAGTATTTT,CSVGMLAGGPDTQYF
-,many,TRBJ1-3,TRBV24-1,TGTGCCACCCAGTCGGCCTCTGGAAACACCATATATTTT,CATQSASGNTIYF
-,-,TRBJ2-7,TRBV7-6,TGTGCCAGCACCCGGGACAAATCCTACGAGCAGTACTTC,CASTRDKSYEQYF
-,-,TRBJ2-1,TRBV15,TGTGCCACCAGCAGAGGAGAACCGGGGCCTATGTGCAATGAGCAGTTCTTC,CATSRGEPGPMCNEQFF
-,-,TRBJ1-2,TRBV29-1,TGCGGCGTCCCTTTCCGACAGGCCAACTATGGCCACACCTTC,CGVPFRQANYGHTF
-,many,TRBJ1-6,TRBV7-2,TGTGCCAGCAGCCGGGGAGGTAATTCACCCCTCCACTTT,CASSRGGNSPLHF
-,-,TRBJ1-2,TRBV5-4,TGTGCCAGCAGCCTAGACTATCGAGGGGGCTATGGCTACACCTTC,CASSLDYRGGYGYTF
TRBD2,-,TRBJ2-5,TRBV5-1,TGCGCCAGCAACAATATGGGAGGGCAAGAGACCCAGTACTTC,CASNNMGGQETQYF
TRBD1,many,TRBJ2-7,TRBV7-9,TGTGCCAGCAGCCCCAACCGGGACAGCTACGAGCAGTACTTC,CASSPNRDSYEQYF
TRBD1,many,TRBJ1-5,TRBV20-1,TGCAGTGCTAGCGGGACAGGGCTTCGCAATCAGCCCCAGCATTTT,CSASGTGLRNQPQHF
TRBD2,-,TRBJ2-7,TRBV6-2/TRBV6-3,TGTGCCAGCAGTCCTGGCGGGGGGGTGTCCTACGAGCAGTACTTC,CASSPGGGVSYEQYF
TRBD2,few,TRBJ2-7,TRBV11-1,TGTGCCAGCAGCTTATACCTCCTAGCGGGAGATCCCTACGAGCAGTACTTC,CASSLYLLAGDPYEQYF
TRBD1,many,TRBJ2-1,TRBV11-2,TGTGCCAGCAGCTCGATGGACAGGGTACGTTACAATGAGCAGTTCTTC,CASSSMDRVRYNEQFF
-,many,TRBJ2-7,TRBV19,TGTGCCAGTAGTTCCCGGGGCCGGAACTACGAGCAGTACTTC,CASSSRGRNYEQYF
-,-,TRBJ2-7,TRBV10-1,TGCGCCAGCAGTGATGGCGGGTCCCCCTACGAGCAGTACTTC,CASSDGGSPYEQYF
-,-,TRBJ2-1,TRBV7-2,TGTGCCAGCAGGCTAAAAGGACTCGGTGCCAATGAGCAGTTCTTC,CASRLKGLGANEQFF
TRBD2,-,TRBJ2-7,TRBV5-6,TGTGCCAGCAGCTTGTTGGCTAGCGGACTCTCCTACGAGCAGTACTTC,CASSLLASGLSYEQYF
-,-,TRBJ2-5,TRBV15,TGTGCCACCCGATCGGGGCCCGGAGGGCAAGAGACCCAGTACTTC,CATRSGPGGQETQYF
-,many,TRBJ2-6,TRBV5-6,TGTGCCAGCCTATTCTCTGGGGCCAACGTCCTGACTTTC,CASLFSGANVLTF
-,many,TRBJ1-4,TRBV7-9,TGTGCCAGCGGAGGGACGGGGTTGCTGTTTTTT,CASGGTGLLFF